The TCR beta chain described here comes from a study of cytomegalovirus exposure and HLA in healthy donors (dated by TCRdb to the late 2010s). Notes on the research overall: An earlier analysis of approximately 600 of the donors reported 276 Gb of sequence data and 117 million unique TCR beta sequences from about 179 million T cells. An early release that covered approximately 600 HLA-typed donors contained approximately 300 gigabases of sequencing data and roughly 84 million unique TCR sequences. The genetic ancestry cluster associated with self-reported Caucasian donors included 70% to 85% of the 300 to 400 genotyped donors. The study aimed to test whether signatures of past pathogen exposure could be identified by cataloging public T cell receptors. The study profiled the T cell repertoires of more than 500 subjects by immunosequencing and related them to cytomegalovirus serostatus. Besides the first cohort of approximately 710 subjects, a separate validation cohort made up of over a hundred different subjects was used. High-throughput TCR immunosequencing, statistical association of individual TCRs with disease status, and machine learning were combined to predict cytomegalovirus infection status. A later analysis re-analyzed previously published TCR beta repertoires from approximately 670 donors and added high-resolution HLA genotyping to study TCR occurrence patterns. Rather than drawing on any new phenotypic data, the later analysis identified candidate immune exposures from TCR beta sequences and the way those sequences occurred across donors. An earlier analysis of approximately 630 of the donors applied high-throughput TCR beta sequencing to assess whether each TCR beta V gene segment acted as functional or pseudogenic. Donor age, sex, ethnicity and CMV serostatus were compiled together with the repertoire data. In a later genetic analysis, genome-wide SNP genotypes for about 55% of the roughly 700 donors were used, and that subset was treated as a discovery cohort. Every repertoire in the discovery cohort had been generated on one and the same sequencing platform. HLA typing included class I and class II loci at four-digit resolution. Typing coverage varied by locus: roughly 620-630 donors for A, B, C, DRB1 and DQB1; roughly 560 for DQA1; approximately 610 for DPA1; approximately 450 for DPB1. Roughly 5 DR-DQ haplotypes were handled as single units for association and clustering, since linkage in the cohort was strong. Across 300 to 500 genotyped donors of the cohort, an average of roughly 200,000 unique TCR beta nucleotide sequences per donor were sequenced, and roughly a sixth of those sequences were non-productive.

The cohort was made up of 666 healthy bone marrow donors. Cohort members were all nominally healthy when sampled, although unrecorded immune exposures were likely present. The donor was CMV seropositive and was included in the group of approximately 310 seropositive cohort members. A peripheral blood sample was collected from each donor, and TCR beta sequencing was performed on peripheral blood mononuclear cells. Genomic DNA extraction from the blood cell samples was performed with the Qiagen DNeasy Blood Extraction Kit. Points the paper makes about the study in general: According to a later analysis, most CMV-associated TCR beta chains appeared to be HLA-restricted, and the HLA associations seemed to be driven largely by CMV exposure. The only immune exposure information available for the cohort was CMV serostatus. A cluster of highly shared sequence variants was judged likely to be a technical artifact of the sequencing pipeline. A further reported finding was that TCR beta sequences accurately predicted the HLA-A and HLA-B alleles for most subjects in the first cohort. The presence/absence analyses assumed that sequencing depth was roughly uniform across donors, and that assumption may not be true. The classifier was reported to diagnose cytomegalovirus status with high specificity and sensitivity in both the original and validation cohorts. In a later analysis, HLA-associated TCR beta chains were found to be more clonally expanded and to have lower generation probabilities than equally common non-associated chains. In an earlier analysis of about 600 of the donors, most TCR beta V segments appeared in productive rearrangements about 87% or about 30% of the time, broadly matching IMGT annotations. The 87-base-pair reads could not distinguish some IMGT-functional V segments, including TRBV6-2 and TRBV6-3, so those segments were excluded. A few of the identified cytomegalovirus-associated TCR beta chains were confirmed in vitro to be specific for cytomegalovirus antigens. In a later analysis, around 15,000 TCR beta sequences were associated with specific HLA alleles at a false discovery rate of 0.05. Across donors, most TCR sequences were observed very rarely, whereas some public TCRs were present in many individuals. The study gave a list of around 170 TCR beta chains associated with cytomegalovirus. According to a later analysis, parvovirus B19, influenza, CMV and Epstein-Barr virus appeared linked to several top co-occurrence clusters. The authors suggested that the approach could potentially be extended to other disease states and immunological phenotypes. A later genetic analysis associated a missense DCLRE1C variant with V-gene and J-gene trimming of TCR beta chains, and an independent cohort replicated the association. The cohort was sequenced for TCR beta chains only, and without alpha or paired-chain data the features that could be detected were limited. Strong co-occurrence of HLA alleles, especially DR and DQ, made assigning TCR associations to individual alleles difficult. The earlier analysis of about 600 of the donors excluded some 15 rarely observed V segments, including chromosome 9 orphons, because counts were too low. In a later analysis, TCR association rates were found to vary across HLA loci, with the most associated TCRs seen for DRB1 alleles and the fewest for HLA-C alleles. Linkage disequilibrium might explain the correlated functional status among segregating V segments, but an unknown experimental factor could not be excluded. According to a later genetic analysis, donors in an Asian-associated ancestry cluster had fewer N-insertions in productive TCRs than the approximately 690-donor mean. HLA typing was unavailable for some donors at each locus, so association tests used only the typed subset.

V gives up 6 bases and J gives up 0 bases, and the segment between their germline ends measures 17 bases. Its CDR3 holds 16 amino acids, cysteine through phenylalanine. Just the 48-base CDR3 DNA is kept, in frame starting at base 1. Based on the germline V gene, the CDR1 and CDR2 sequences are SNHLY and FYNNEI. The library came from the immunoSEQ multiplex PCR assay. For the multiplex PCR, a mixture combining 60 forward primers for TCR Vbeta segments and 13 reverse primers for TCR Jbeta segments was used. The CDR3 region of rearranged TCR beta genes was amplified from genomic DNA with a multiplex PCR assay. The Illumina HiSeq System was used to sequence the amplified TCR beta libraries as 87-base-pair reads. As for the original processing: A later analysis counted tens of millions of unique TCR beta chains across the roughly 700 repertoires, and around 12 million of these chains were shared by at least two donors. A nearest-neighbor algorithm error-corrected the raw reads and collapsed the reads into unique sequences, merging closely related sequences to remove PCR and sequencing errors. Alignment of CDR3 sequences to IMGT reference sequences was used to assign V, D and J gene segments. For a sequence to be retained, at least a six-nucleotide match to both a V gene segment and a J gene segment was required. Rearrangements were called productive when the CDR3 lacked stop codons and stayed in frame with V and J; all others were non-productive. Following IMGT convention, CDR3 was defined as the stretch from the second conserved V-encoded cysteine up to the conserved J-encoded phenylalanine. The earlier analysis of about 590 of the donors excluded sequences that lacked an unambiguous match to a single V gene segment. An earlier analysis of some 500 of the donors classified V segments as functional when productive rearrangements were above 56.7% and as segregating when the standard deviation between donors was above 5%. A statistical classification framework was built to diagnose cytomegalovirus status from the catalog of TCR beta chain sequences. A later analysis assigned V and J genes by comparing TCR nucleotide sequences with IMGT/GENE-DB human TR gene sequences. In a later analysis, CDR3 sequences and most-parsimonious VDJ recombination scenarios were assigned using the TCRdist pipeline. In a later analysis, each TCR beta chain was defined by its CDR3 amino acid sequence together with its V-gene family, and reads without a unique V-gene family were excluded. In a later analysis, a few hundred highly shared, low-generation-probability nucleotide sequences were removed to address suspected cross-contamination and a sequencing artifact. In a later analysis, a clonal expansion index was calculated for each public chain from normalized within-repertoire ranks of inferred template counts. Generation probabilities in a later analysis came from a VDJ recombination model fitted to out-of-frame rearrangements, and those results were checked against IGoR. Hypergeometric tests were used in a later analysis to score TCR-TCR, TCR-HLA and TCR-CMV co-occurrence, with a repertoire-size bias correction applied to the TCR pairs. To estimate false discovery rates, a later analysis permuted the HLA or CMV assignments 20 times. In a later analysis, co-occurring TCRs were grouped using DBSCAN, and TCRdist sequence similarity was added for clustering within HLA-allele-positive subsets. Co-occurrence clustering excluded repertoires with fewer than 30,000 or more than 120,000 public chains, plus five with anomalous nucleotide sharing. TCRdb holds this immuneACCESS table with in-frame rearrangements only. Some clones are missing; in checked studies, unresolved V genes explain under half, and the rest has no known cause. V, J and clone size are taken as reported in that table, and D and trimming were inferred from the DNA itself. Here the sample has 33,000 or so clones; 70% to 80% occur a single time. The ten largest clones add up to 7% to 10% of the sample.

On this clone itself: It lacks a known antigen. Per-base quality was not reported, and no clone a single base away is much larger than it.

The V and J segments used are TRBV2 and TRBJ1-2, with the D gene too uncertain to name. The TCR was taken from a woman aged 25 to 39 in good health and CMV-seropositive. Sequenced sample: PBMCs. The nucleotide sequence is TGTGCCAGCAGACCATTGAGGACTGCATCTAACTATGGCTACACCTTC. It specifies CASRPLRTASNYGYTF. The CDR3 plus the reference TRBV2 and TRBJ1-2 genes for the other parts give the full variable domain: EPEVTQTPSHQVTQMGQEVILRCVPISNHLYFYWYRQILGQKVEFLVSFYNNEISEKSEIFDDQFSVERPDGSNFTLKIRSTKLEDSAMYFCASRPLRTASNYGYTFGSGTRLTVV.